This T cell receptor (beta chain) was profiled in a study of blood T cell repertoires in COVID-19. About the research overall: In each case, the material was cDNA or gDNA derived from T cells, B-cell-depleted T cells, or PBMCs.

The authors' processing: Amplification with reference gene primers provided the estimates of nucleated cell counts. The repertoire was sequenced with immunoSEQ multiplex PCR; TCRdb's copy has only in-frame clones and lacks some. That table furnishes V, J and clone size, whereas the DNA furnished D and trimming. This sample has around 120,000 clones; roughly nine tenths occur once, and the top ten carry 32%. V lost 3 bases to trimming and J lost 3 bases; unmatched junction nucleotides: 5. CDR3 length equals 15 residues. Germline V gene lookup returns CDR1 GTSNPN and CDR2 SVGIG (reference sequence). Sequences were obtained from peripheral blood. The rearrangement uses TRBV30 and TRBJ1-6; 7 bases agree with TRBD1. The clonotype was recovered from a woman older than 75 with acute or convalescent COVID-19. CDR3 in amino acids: CAWSTGAIYNSPLHF. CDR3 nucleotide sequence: TGTGCCTGGAGCACAGGGGCTATCTATAATTCACCCCTCCACTTT.